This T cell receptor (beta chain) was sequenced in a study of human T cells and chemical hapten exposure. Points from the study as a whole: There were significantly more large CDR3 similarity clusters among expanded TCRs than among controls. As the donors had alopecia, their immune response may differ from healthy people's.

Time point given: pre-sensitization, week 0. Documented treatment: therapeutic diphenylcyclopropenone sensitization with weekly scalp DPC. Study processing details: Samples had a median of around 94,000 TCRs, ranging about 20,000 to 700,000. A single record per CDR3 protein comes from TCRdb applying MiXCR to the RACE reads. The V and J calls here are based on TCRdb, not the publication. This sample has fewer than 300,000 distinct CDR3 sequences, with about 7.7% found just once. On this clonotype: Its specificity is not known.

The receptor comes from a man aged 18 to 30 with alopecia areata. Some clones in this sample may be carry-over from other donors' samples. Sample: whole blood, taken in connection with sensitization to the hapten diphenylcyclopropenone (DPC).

CDR3 residues: CASSYAGLGSPLHF. The CDR3 coding sequence is TGTGCCAGCAGTTACGCAGGGTTAGGATCACCCCTCCACTTT. The chain is built from TRBV6-5 and TRBJ1-6; possibly TRBD1 for D (5 bases). The CDR3 runs 14 residues. V lost 2 bases to trimming and J lost 10 bases, with 12 bases between them. The germline V gene has CDR1 MNHEY and CDR2 SVGAGI.